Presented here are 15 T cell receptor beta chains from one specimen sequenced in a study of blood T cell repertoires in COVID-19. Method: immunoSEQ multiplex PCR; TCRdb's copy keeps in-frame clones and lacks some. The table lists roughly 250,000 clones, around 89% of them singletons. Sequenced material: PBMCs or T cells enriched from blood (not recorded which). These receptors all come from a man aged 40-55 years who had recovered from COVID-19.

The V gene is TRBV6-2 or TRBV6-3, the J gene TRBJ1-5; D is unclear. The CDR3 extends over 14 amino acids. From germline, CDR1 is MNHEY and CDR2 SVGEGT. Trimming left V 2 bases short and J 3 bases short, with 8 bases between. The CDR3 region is CASSYSSHNQPQHF. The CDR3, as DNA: TGTGCCAGCAGTTACAGCTCTCACAATCAGCCCCAGCATTTT.

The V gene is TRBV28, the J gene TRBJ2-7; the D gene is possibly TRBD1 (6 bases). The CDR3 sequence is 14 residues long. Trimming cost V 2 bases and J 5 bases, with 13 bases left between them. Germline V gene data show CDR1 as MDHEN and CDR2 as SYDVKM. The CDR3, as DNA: TGTGCCAGCAGTTTACCCACAGGGCCCCACGAGCAGTACTTC. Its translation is CASSLPTGPHEQYF.

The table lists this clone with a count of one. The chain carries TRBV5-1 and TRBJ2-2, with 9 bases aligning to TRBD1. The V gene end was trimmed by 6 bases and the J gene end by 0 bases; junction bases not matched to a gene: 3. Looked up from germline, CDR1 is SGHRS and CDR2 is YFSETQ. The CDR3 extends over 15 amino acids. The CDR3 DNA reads TGCGCCAGCACAACAGGGGGCGCGAACACCGGGGAGCTGTTTTTT. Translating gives CASTTGGANTGELFF.

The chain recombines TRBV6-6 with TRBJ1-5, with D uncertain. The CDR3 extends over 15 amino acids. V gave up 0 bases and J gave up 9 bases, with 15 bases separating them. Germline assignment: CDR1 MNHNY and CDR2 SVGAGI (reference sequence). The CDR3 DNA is TGTGCCAGCAGTTACTCGAACTCCGGCCCGGGGCCCCAGCATTTT. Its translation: CASSYSNSGPGPQHF.

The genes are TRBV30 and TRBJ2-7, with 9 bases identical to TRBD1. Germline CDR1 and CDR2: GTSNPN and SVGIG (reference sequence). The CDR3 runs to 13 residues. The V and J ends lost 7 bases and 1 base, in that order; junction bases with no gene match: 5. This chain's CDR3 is CASRDRVSYEQYF. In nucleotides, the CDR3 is TGTGCCTCCCGGGACAGGGTTTCCTACGAGCAGTACTTC.

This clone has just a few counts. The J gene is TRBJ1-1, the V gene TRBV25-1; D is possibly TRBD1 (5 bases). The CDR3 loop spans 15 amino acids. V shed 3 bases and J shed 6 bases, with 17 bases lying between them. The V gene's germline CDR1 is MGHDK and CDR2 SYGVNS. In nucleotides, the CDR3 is TGTGCCAGCAGTGATGGGGGGGTTTTCACCTCTGAAGCTTTCTTT. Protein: CASSDGGVFTSEAFF. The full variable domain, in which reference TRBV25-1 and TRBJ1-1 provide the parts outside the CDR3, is EADIYQTPRYLVIGTGKKITLECSQTMGHDKMYWYQQDPGMELHLIHYSYGVNSTEKGDLSSESTVSRIRTEHFPLTLESARPSHTSQYLCASSDGGVFTSEAFFGQGTRLTVV.

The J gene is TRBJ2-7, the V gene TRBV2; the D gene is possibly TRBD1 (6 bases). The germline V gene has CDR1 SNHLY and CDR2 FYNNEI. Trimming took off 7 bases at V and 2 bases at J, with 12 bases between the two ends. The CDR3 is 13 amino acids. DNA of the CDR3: TGTGCCAGCAAGGATAAGGGGGCCTACGAGCAGTACTTC. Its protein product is CASKDKGAYEQYF.

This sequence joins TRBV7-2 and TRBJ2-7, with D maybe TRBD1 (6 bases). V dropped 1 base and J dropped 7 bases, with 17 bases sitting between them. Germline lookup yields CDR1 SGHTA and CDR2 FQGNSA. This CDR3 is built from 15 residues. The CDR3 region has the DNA TGTGCCAGCAGCTTAGGGTCAGGGGCGCCGATGGAGCAGTACTTC. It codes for CASSLGSGAPMEQYF.

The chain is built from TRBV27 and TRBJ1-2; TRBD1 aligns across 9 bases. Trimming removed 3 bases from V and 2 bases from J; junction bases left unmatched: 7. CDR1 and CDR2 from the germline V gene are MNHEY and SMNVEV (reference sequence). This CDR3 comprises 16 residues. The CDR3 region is CASSFGPGQGNYGYTF. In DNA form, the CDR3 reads TGTGCCAGCAGTTTCGGGCCGGGACAGGGAAACTATGGCTACACCTTC.

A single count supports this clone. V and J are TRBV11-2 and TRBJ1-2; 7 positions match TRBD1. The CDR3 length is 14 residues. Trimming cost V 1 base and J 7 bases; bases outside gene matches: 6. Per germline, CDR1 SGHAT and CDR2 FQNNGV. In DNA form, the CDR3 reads TGTGCCAGCAGCTTAGGGGTAGGGGGCAGTGGCTACACCTTC. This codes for CASSLGVGGSGYTF. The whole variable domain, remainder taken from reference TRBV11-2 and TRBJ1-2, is EAGVAQSPRYKIIEKRQSVAFWCNPISGHATLYWYQQILGQGPKLLIQFQNNGVVDDSQLPKDRFSAERLKGVDSTLKIQPAKLEDSAVYLCASSLGVGGSGYTFGSGTRLTVV.

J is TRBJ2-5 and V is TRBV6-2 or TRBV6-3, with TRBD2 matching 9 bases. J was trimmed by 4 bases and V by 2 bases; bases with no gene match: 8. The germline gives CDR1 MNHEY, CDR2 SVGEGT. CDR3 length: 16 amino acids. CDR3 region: CASSYQTGLALETQYF. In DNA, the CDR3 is TGTGCCAGCAGTTACCAGACCGGACTAGCGTTAGAGACCCAGTACTTC.

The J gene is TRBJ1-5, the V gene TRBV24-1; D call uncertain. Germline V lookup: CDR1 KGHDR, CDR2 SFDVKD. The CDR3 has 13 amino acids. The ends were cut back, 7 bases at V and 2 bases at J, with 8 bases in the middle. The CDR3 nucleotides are TGTGCCACCAGGAGTAGTGGCAATCAGCCCCAGCATTTT. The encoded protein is CATRSSGNQPQHF.

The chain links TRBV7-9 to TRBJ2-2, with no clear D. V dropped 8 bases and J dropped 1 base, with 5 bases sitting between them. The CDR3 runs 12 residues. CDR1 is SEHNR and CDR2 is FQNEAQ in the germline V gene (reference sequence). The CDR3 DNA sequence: TGTGCCAGCGTCCTGAACACCGGGGAGCTGTTTTTT. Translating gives CASVLNTGELFF.

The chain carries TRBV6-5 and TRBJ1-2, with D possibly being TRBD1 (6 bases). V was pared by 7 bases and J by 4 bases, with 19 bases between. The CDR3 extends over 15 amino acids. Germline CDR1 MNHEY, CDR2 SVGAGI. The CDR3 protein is CASITQGLVPYGYTF. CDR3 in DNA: TGTGCCAGCATTACACAGGGTTTAGTCCCCTATGGCTACACCTTC.

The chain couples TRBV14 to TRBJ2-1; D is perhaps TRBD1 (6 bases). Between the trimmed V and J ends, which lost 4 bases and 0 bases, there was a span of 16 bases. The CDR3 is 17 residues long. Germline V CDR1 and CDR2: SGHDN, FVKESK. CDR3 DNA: TGTGCCAGCAGCCGTACCTCTGGACAGCTCTCCTACAATGAGCAGTTCTTC. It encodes CASSRTSGQLSYNEQFF. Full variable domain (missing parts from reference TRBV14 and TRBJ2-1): EAGVTQFPSHSVIEKGQTVTLRCDPISGHDNLYWYRRVMGKEIKFLLHFVKESKQDESGMPNNRFLAERTGGTYSTLKVQPAELEDSGVYFCASSRTSGQLSYNEQFFGPGTRLTVL.